These T cell receptor beta chains were read from a single sample in a study of cytomegalovirus exposure and HLA in healthy donors. This table comes from immunoSEQ multiplex PCR, and its TCRdb copy is limited to in-frame clones, with some not included. The sample includes about 140,000 clones, under 80% of them seen just once. Sequenced: PBMCs. The receptors here all came from a male donor in good health and CMV-seronegative. Each CDR3 is given with its conserved first and last residue. A D gene is named only where the DNA matches it firmly. Part of the rows lack a size; the others show once, few, many or a class for expanded clones.

once,TRBV7-3,TRBD2,TRBJ2-1,CASSTRLAPEQFF
few,TRBV7-9,TRBD1,TRBJ1-2,CASSPGQSYGYGYTF
-,TRBV19,-,TRBJ1-4,CASPPGGNGVNEKLFF
-,TRBV5-1,TRBD1,TRBJ1-3,CASAILPGQGENTIYF
-,TRBV5-5,-,TRBJ2-1,CASSLDPGNEQFF
-,TRBV29-1,-,TRBJ1-3,CSVEPLPGTIYF
-,TRBV7-9,TRBD1,TRBJ1-6,CASSPRGQGAQNSPLHF
-,TRBV9,TRBD2,TRBJ2-3,CASSGGTSGTDTQYF
-,TRBV5-1,TRBD1,TRBJ1-5,CASSLVTGGNQPQHF
few,TRBV29-1,-,TRBJ1-1,CSVAAGWGMNTEAFF
few,TRBV30,TRBD1,TRBJ1-2,CAWGTGGWGYGYPF
-,TRBV6-5,-,TRBJ2-7,CASRVTGLDEQYF
-,TRBV30,-,TRBJ2-4,CAWGVQSGSKNIQYF
-,TRBV7-2,TRBD1,TRBJ2-1,CASSASSNRGDEQFF
-,TRBV6-5,TRBD1,TRBJ1-1,CASSSPTGVNTEAFF
few,TRBV27,-,TRBJ2-1,CASALPGVNEQFF
-,TRBV7-3,TRBD2,TRBJ2-1,CASSLTGTSGMNEQFF
-,TRBV30,-,TRBJ1-2,CAWSSPRGGVGVGYTF
once,TRBV19,TRBD2,TRBJ2-3,CASSLPPPGLAGTDTQYF
-,TRBV5-4,-,TRBJ1-1,CASSFSGGPKMNTEAFF
-,TRBV27,TRBD2,TRBJ2-3,CASSLGTSGSTDTQYF
-,TRBV5-1,-,TRBJ2-7,CASSSGTPSAEQYF
-,TRBV4-3,TRBD2,TRBJ2-3,CASSQRLADTQYF
-,TRBV10-3,TRBD1,TRBJ1-5,CAISPEDRGTDQPQHF
-,TRBV18,TRBD1,TRBJ2-5,CASSPPRGQGAQETQYF
few,TRBV5-6,TRBD2,TRBJ2-2,CASSTGTRHTGELFF
few,TRBV27,-,TRBJ2-7,CASRDPGWYEQYF
few,TRBV5-6,-,TRBJ1-1,CASSWGWGTEAFF
once,TRBV9,TRBD2,TRBJ2-7,CASSVGGLADEQYF
-,TRBV4-1,TRBD2,TRBJ2-3,CASSQDPGLAGVASTDTQYF
-,TRBV5-5,TRBD1,TRBJ1-5,CASSFGQGSQPQHF
once,TRBV11-2,TRBD2,TRBJ2-7,CASSLWRGGRSYEQYF
few,TRBV6-5,-,TRBJ2-1,CASSTYNEQFF
-,TRBV19,-,TRBJ1-4,CASSMNRANEKLFF
-,TRBV2,TRBD1,TRBJ1-5,CARRTGNQPQHF
-,TRBV30,-,TRBJ2-3,CAWSVLGGGDTQYF
-,TRBV6-6,TRBD2,TRBJ2-7,CASRGLAGGYEQYF
-,TRBV6-5,-,TRBJ2-7,CASSYSGRNYEQYF
-,TRBV7-9,TRBD2,TRBJ2-7,CSSSPSGSSYEQYF
-,TRBV30,-,TRBJ1-6,CAWSWQGYNSPLHF
-,TRBV13,TRBD2,TRBJ2-3,CASSLGLAGEDTQYF
few,TRBV7-2,TRBD1,TRBJ1-5,CASSLDRGLGNQPQHF
-,TRBV28,-,TRBJ2-7,CASTYLRAADSSYEQYF
-,TRBV7-9,-,TRBJ1-5,CASSPGDQPQHF
-,TRBV7-7,TRBD2,TRBJ2-1,CASSEGLAGVGEQFF
-,TRBV30,TRBD1,TRBJ2-1,CAWSRNRGPYNEQFF
-,TRBV4-2,-,TRBJ2-1,CASSHLSGEYQFF
-,TRBV12-5,-,TRBJ2-2,CASGFPQIYTGELFF
-,TRBV5-7,TRBD2,TRBJ2-5,CASSCSSGSLKKQYF
few,TRBV4-1,TRBD1,TRBJ1-4,CASSQGGTELFF